The present entry profiles one T cell receptor beta chain with its context. Its antigen is currently unknown. This sample stems from a study of T cell repertoires in cytomegalovirus infection. The wider study: Both recently identified HLA-C-restricted and well-studied HLA-B-restricted CMV epitopes were used in the study.

The CDR3 length is 12 residues. CDR1 and CDR2 (germline): MNHEY, SMNVEV (reference sequence). Deletions cut 2 bases from V and 8 bases from J, with 7 bases between. TCRdb itself ran the reads through MiXCR, one entry per CDR3 protein. The sample includes approximately 1,000,000 distinct CDR3 sequences, around 29% seen only once; the top ten take about 14%. The rearrangement links TRBV27 to TRBJ2-1, with no clear D. This sequence was found in a human donor in good health (CMV status not recorded). Some clones in this sample may be carry-over from other donors' samples. The input for sequencing was cultured CD8+ T cells from PBMCs, taken from culture after CMV antigen stimulation. CDR3: CASSLTWDEQFF. The CDR3 DNA reads as TGTGCCAGCAGTTTAACGTGGGATGAGCAGTTCTTC.